A selection of T cell receptor beta chains follows, all from one sample in a study of a mutant IDH1 vaccine in newly diagnosed glioma. TCRdb keeps only in-frame clones here, not all; method: immunoSEQ multiplex PCR. The sample has 75,000 to 95,000 clones; roughly nine tenths are singletons. No antigens are known for them. The sequences come from PBMCs, collected from a glioma patient whose treatment included an IDH1 peptide vaccine. The receptor source for this set is a woman between 45 and 60 years old with glioma. Both conserved end residues are part of each CDR3. A D gene is named only where the DNA matches it firmly. Clone size appears in some rows only: once, few, many, or a class for an expanded clone.

TGTGCCAGCAGCTTTACGACCACAGATACGCAGTATTTT	CASSFTTTDTQYF	NA	TRBV5-6	13	NA	TRBJ2-3
TGTGCCAGCAGCATGGGGAAGACAGATACGCAGTATTTT	CASSMGKTDTQYF	NA	TRBV7-6	13	NA	TRBJ2-3
TGTGCCAGCAGCCCGATTAGGGACACCGTCTCCTACGAGCAGTACTTC	CASSPIRDTVSYEQYF	NA	TRBV11-2	16	NA	TRBJ2-7
TGTGCCAGCAGATCGACTAGCGGGGGGACCTACGAGCAGTACTTC	CASRSTSGGTYEQYF	TRBD2	TRBV28	15	NA	TRBJ2-7
TGTGCCAGCAGCTTAACCTCGACAGGGGACGGCTACACCTTC	CASSLTSTGDGYTF	TRBD1	TRBV7-3	14	NA	TRBJ1-2
TGTGCCAGCAGTTTATCGAGGAGCCCAGGTACCTCCTACGAGCAGTACTTC	CASSLSRSPGTSYEQYF	NA	TRBV27	17	NA	TRBJ2-7
TGCGCCAGCAGCTTGGGGGCTAGGGAGACCCAGTACTTC	CASSLGARETQYF	NA	TRBV5-1	13	NA	TRBJ2-5
TGTGCCAGCTCACCACAGAGGGGCAATCAGCCCCAGCATTTT	CASSPQRGNQPQHF	NA	TRBV18	14	NA	TRBJ1-5
TGTGCCAGCTCCCCGGCAGGGGGCGCGGGGACTGAAGCTTTCTTT	CASSPAGGAGTEAFF	TRBD1	TRBV2	15	once	TRBJ1-1
TGTGCCAGCAGTCCTGGGGTAGCGGGAGGGCGGGCCTACAATGAGCAGTTCTTC	CASSPGVAGGRAYNEQFF	TRBD2	TRBV27	18	once	TRBJ2-1
TGTGCCAGCAGTGTAAATGGGTTCTTGGGCTACACCTTC	CASSVNGFLGYTF	NA	TRBV6-1	13	NA	TRBJ1-2
TGTGCCAGCAGTTCCTTATTAGCGGGCGGCTACAATGAGCAGTTCTTC	CASSSLLAGGYNEQFF	TRBD2	TRBV27	16	NA	TRBJ2-1
TGTGCCAGCAGCTTGGGACAGACACAAGAGACCCAGTACTTC	CASSLGQTQETQYF	NA	TRBV5-4	14	NA	TRBJ2-5
TGTGCCAGCAGTCGAGAACCGAGCTCCTACGAGCAGTACTTC	CASSREPSSYEQYF	NA	TRBV28	14	once	TRBJ2-7
TGTGCCAGCAGTGAAGTTCTGGGACCCACTGAAGCTTTCTTT	CASSEVLGPTEAFF	NA	TRBV6-1	14	NA	TRBJ1-1
TGTGCCAGCAGTTTCTCGGGCGCAACTAATGAAAAACTGTTTTTT	CASSFSGATNEKLFF	NA	TRBV27	15	NA	TRBJ1-4
TGTGCCAGCAGTTCCCCGGGACTAGCGGGAGCCGGGGCCGAGCAGTACTTC	CASSSPGLAGAGAEQYF	TRBD2	TRBV28	17	NA	TRBJ2-7
TGTGCCATCAGTTCCGGGACGAGTTCGAGTGAGCAGTTCTTC	CAISSGTSSSEQFF	NA	TRBV10-3	14	NA	TRBJ2-1
TGTGCCAGCAGGGCCGGACAGGGGGGTTCCTACGAGCAGTACTTC	CASRAGQGGSYEQYF	TRBD1	TRBV2	15	NA	TRBJ2-7
TGTGCCAGTAGTATAGGGAATAGCCACACAGATACGCAGTATTTT	CASSIGNSHTDTQYF	NA	TRBV19	15	NA	TRBJ2-3
TGTGCCAGCAGCCACGGGGGGGGAAATTCACCCCTCCACTTT	CASSHGGGNSPLHF	NA	TRBV27	14	NA	TRBJ1-6
TGTGCCAGTGCCCCAGGGTATCAGCCCCAGCATTTT	CASAPGYQPQHF	NA	TRBV19	12	few	TRBJ1-5
TGTGCCAGCAGTCCCTCGGGTCGTCTGAAAGCTTTCTTT	CASSPSGRLKAFF	NA	TRBV27	13	NA	TRBJ1-1
TGTGCCAGCAGCTTGGCCACCCCCTACGAGCAGTACTTC	CASSLATPYEQYF	NA	TRBV5-8	13	NA	TRBJ2-7
TGTGCAACTCTTAGCGGCTTAAACTACGAGCAGTACTTC	CATLSGLNYEQYF	NA	TRBV6-5	13	NA	TRBJ2-7
TGTGCCATCAGCGGGGGGGGGTTCGCATTGAACACTGAAGCTTTCTTT	CAISGGGFALNTEAFF	NA	TRBV10-3	16	NA	TRBJ1-1
TGTGCCAGCAGTGAGGTAGGGACGGGGAATCAGCCCCAGCATTTT	CASSEVGTGNQPQHF	NA	TRBV27	15	NA	TRBJ1-5
TGTGCCAGTAGTATCGCAGGCGGACCTAACTCCCTCTCTGGGGCCAACGTCCTGACTTTC	CASSIAGGPNSLSGANVLTF	NA	TRBV19	20	NA	TRBJ2-6
TGTGCCTGGAGTGTAAGCGGCTTCTACGAGCAGTACTTC	CAWSVSGFYEQYF	NA	TRBV30	13	NA	TRBJ2-7
TGTGCCAGCAGCTACGACAGGGGACAGCCCCAGCATTTT	CASSYDRGQPQHF	TRBD1	TRBV7-9	13	NA	TRBJ1-5
TGTGCCAGTAGTATAGCGGCAGCGCTCTCTGGAAACACCATATATTTT	CASSIAAALSGNTIYF	NA	TRBV19	16	NA	TRBJ1-3
TGTGCCAGCAGCTTAGCGAAGGCTAGCCGCAATGAGCAGTTCTTC	CASSLAKASRNEQFF	NA	TRBV7-9	15	NA	TRBJ2-1
TGTGCCAGCAGCTTCGGGGGAAGTCCTTACAATGAGCAGTTCTTC	CASSFGGSPYNEQFF	NA	TRBV7-9	15	NA	TRBJ2-1
TGCGCCAGCAGTGATTTGGGGGCGCGGACTAATGAAAAACTGTTTTTT	CASSDLGARTNEKLFF	NA	TRBV10-2	16	once	TRBJ1-4
TGTGCCAGCAGTCTACTCGGAGATACGCAGTATTTT	CASSLLGDTQYF	NA	TRBV2	12	NA	TRBJ2-3
TGTGCCAGCTCACCACCCAGTATAGCCAAAAACATTCAGTACTTC	CASSPPSIAKNIQYF	NA	TRBV18	15	NA	TRBJ2-4
TGTGCCAGCAGCTTTGGGGCCCTTAGCACAGATACGCAGTATTTT	CASSFGALSTDTQYF	NA	TRBV7-3	15	NA	TRBJ2-3
TGTGCCAGCAGCGGACTTGCTGGAAACACCATATATTTT	CASSGLAGNTIYF	NA	TRBV2	13	NA	TRBJ1-3
TGTGCCAGCCGGACAGGGGACGCTGGAAACACCATATATTTT	CASRTGDAGNTIYF	TRBD1	TRBV6-5	14	NA	TRBJ1-3
TGTGCCAGCAGAAAGACAGGGGGCCGGGACACTGAAGCTTTCTTT	CASRKTGGRDTEAFF	TRBD1	TRBV6-6	15	NA	TRBJ1-1
TGTGCCAGCAGGACCGGGACTAGCTTGGGTAGCGAGCAGTACTTC	CASRTGTSLGSEQYF	TRBD2	TRBV6-5	15	NA	TRBJ2-7
TGTGCCAGCAGCCCCCGCGACCCTGACTGGGTCACCGGGGAGCTGTTTTTT	CASSPRDPDWVTGELFF	NA	TRBV9	17	once	TRBJ2-2
TGCGCCAGCAGCCAAGTGGGCGATACGCAGTATTTT	CASSQVGDTQYF	NA	TRBV4-1	12	NA	TRBJ2-3
TGCGCCAGCAGCTTGGCGGGACAGATGAATCAGCCCCAGCATTTT	CASSLAGQMNQPQHF	TRBD1	TRBV5-1	15	NA	TRBJ1-5
TGTGCCAGCAGCTTCAAGGGTAGCGTCAATGCCCAGTACTTC	CASSFKGSVNAQYF	NA	TRBV7-9	14	NA	TRBJ2-5
TGTGCCAGCAGCCTAGTCTCTAAGGGGGCTTCAGACGAGCAGTACTTC	CASSLVSKGASDEQYF	TRBD1	TRBV7-3	16	once	TRBJ2-7
TGTGCCAGCAGCCTAAACAGGGAAAAACTGTTTTTT	CASSLNREKLFF	NA	TRBV7-9	12	few	TRBJ1-4
TGTGCCAGCTCTAATCGACAGGGGACTAATGAAAAACTGTTTTTT	CASSNRQGTNEKLFF	TRBD1	TRBV28	15	NA	TRBJ1-4